This T cell receptor beta chain derives from a study of T cell changes during pregnancy in multiple sclerosis. V shed 10 bases, J shed 5 bases, and the junction held 11 bases outside the gene matches. The CDR3 has 14 residues. Germline V CDR1 and CDR2: MNHNY, SVGAGI (reference sequence). Repertoires were generated with immunoSEQ multiplex PCR, while TCRdb's copy carries only in-frame clones and drops some. Among 45,000 to 65,000 clones listed, 90% to 95% were seen once. This sequence originates from a female donor with multiple sclerosis, enrolled in a pregnancy study. The sequencing used CD8+ T cells from peripheral blood mononuclear cells, collected in the third trimester of pregnancy. The chain joins TRBV6-6 to TRBJ1-5; 7 bases match TRBD1. CDR3 in DNA: TGTGCCACCTCTGACAGGGCCAGCGATCAGCCCCAGCATTTT. It translates to CATSDRASDQPQHF.